The 27 T cell receptor beta chains given below trace back to one sample, sequenced in a study of beta chain features in type 1 diabetes. Study-level points and caveats: When Type 1 diabetes patients were examined, their TCRB CDR3s proved moderately but significantly shorter in all four CD4+ subsets.

These receptors lack a known antigen. Every bit of the isolated RNA underwent reverse transcription, so sequencing read expressed TCRB transcripts. The assay was immunoSEQ multiplex PCR, and TCRdb's table has in-frame clones only and misses some. The data hold more than 120,000 clones, with less than 15% observed a single time. Sequencing was carried out using central memory CD4+ T cells from blood. Receptors were obtained from a man younger than 35 with type 1 diabetes.

The rearrangement joins TRBV2 to TRBJ2-5; D ambiguous. Deletions cut 6 bases from V and 5 bases from J, with 13 bases between. The CDR3 runs 13 residues. Germline loops: CDR1 SNHLY, CDR2 FYNNEI. For the CDR3, the DNA is TGTGCCAGCAGGGGATGGCCACTCGAGACCCAGTACTTC. Its translation is CASRGWPLETQYF.

This clone was seen at least ten times. This chain uses TRBV7-9 with TRBJ2-5; the match to TRBD1 covers 11 bases. CDR1 is SEHNR, CDR2 FQNEAQ, per germline (reference sequence). This CDR3 is built from 14 residues. V trimming: 5 bases; J trimming: 4 bases; junction bases outside the gene matches: 3. The CDR3 coding sequence is TGTGCCAGCAGCGCAGGACAGGGGGCAGAGACCCAGTACTTC. It codes for CASSAGQGAETQYF.

The CDR3 nucleotides read TGTGCCAGCACATTACCCACAGGGCAAGAGACCCAGTACTTC. Its translation is CASTLPTGQETQYF. The genes are TRBV6-1 and TRBJ2-5; TRBD1 is a possible D gene (6 bases). The germline V gene has CDR1 MNHNS and CDR2 SASEGT. The CDR3 has 14 amino acids. V dropped 7 bases and J dropped 2 bases, with 14 bases sitting between them.

This clone came up many times. This chain uses TRBV4-1 with TRBJ1-5, with D perhaps matching TRBD1 (6 bases). CDR3 size: 15 residues. Per the germline V gene, CDR1 is MGHRA and CDR2 is YSYEKL. V shed 6 bases and J shed 5 bases, with 17 bases lying between them. The CDR3: CASSYNGGADQPQHF. The CDR3 bases are TGCGCCAGCAGTTACAACGGGGGCGCGGATCAGCCCCAGCATTTT.

This rearrangement joins TRBV2 to TRBJ1-6; D is perhaps TRBD1 (5 bases). Germline assignment: CDR1 SNHLY and CDR2 FYNNEI. V lost 4 bases, J lost 9 bases, and 13 bases lay in between. The CDR3 contains 14 residues. CDR3: CASSVGRVASPLHF. CDR3 sequence (DNA): TGTGCCAGCAGTGTCGGCAGGGTGGCTTCACCCCTCCACTTT.

This clone was picked up many times. The chain couples TRBV4-1 to TRBJ2-2, with TRBD1 identical over 9 bases. Trimming removed 5 bases from V and 5 bases from J; junction bases left unmatched: 9. The CDR3 spans 16 residues. Germline V lookup: CDR1 MGHRA, CDR2 YSYEKL. CDR3 sequence (DNA): TGCGCCAGCAGCAACCCGGGACAGGGTGTTACCGGGGAGCTGTTTTTT. As protein: CASSNPGQGVTGELFF.

In this sample, this clone turned up a few times. This chain joins TRBV5-4 and TRBJ2-2; TRBD1 matches 7 bases. This CDR3 is built from 15 residues. Per the germline V gene, CDR1 is SGHNT and CDR2 is YYREEE (reference sequence). J lost 1 base, V lost 2 bases, and 2 bases had no gene match. The CDR3 DNA sequence: TGTGCCAGCAGCTTCGGGACAGAGAACACCGGGGAGCTGTTTTTT. Translating gives CASSFGTENTGELFF. Full variable domain (remainder filled in from reference TRBV5-4 and TRBJ2-2): ETGVTQSPTHLIKTRGQQVTLRCSSQSGHNTVSWYQQALGQGPQFIFQYYREEENGRGNFPPRFSGLQFPNYSSELNVNALELDDSALYLCASSFGTENTGELFFGEGSRLTVL.

The rearrangement links TRBV19 to TRBJ1-1; TRBD1 matches 7 bases. V shed 5 bases, J shed 3 bases, and the junction held 3 bases outside the gene matches. This CDR3 has 13 amino acids. The germline V gene has CDR1 LNHDA and CDR2 SQIVND (reference sequence). CDR3 sequence reads: CASSPDRDTEAFF. The CDR3 coding sequence is TGTGCCAGTAGTCCCGACAGGGACACTGAAGCTTTCTTT.

This clone was detected only a few times. V gene TRBV5-1 combines with J gene TRBJ2-7, with 7 bases matching TRBD1. The V segment lost 1 base and the J segment 2 bases; nucleotides outside the gene matches: 6. Germline V gene sequence: CDR1 SGHRS, CDR2 YFSETQ. This CDR3 has 15 amino acids. CDR3 region: CASSLSGTDPYEQYF. The DNA of the CDR3 is TGCGCCAGCAGCTTGTCCGGGACAGACCCCTACGAGCAGTACTTC.

This clone was recorded many times. The chain combines TRBV29-1 with TRBJ2-2, with TRBD2 matching over 8 bases. V shed 5 bases, J shed 3 bases, and the junction held 8 bases outside the gene matches. The germline V gene has CDR1 SQVTM and CDR2 ANQGSEA. The CDR3 spans 15 residues. CDR3 nucleotides: TGCAGCGTTCCCTCGGGAGCGGGGGACACCGGGGAGCTGTTTTTT. Translation: CSVPSGAGDTGELFF.

CDR3 sequence reads: CASRTGQRNTEAFF. The CDR3 DNA reads as TGTGCCAGCAGGACGGGACAGCGGAACACTGAAGCTTTCTTT. The rearrangement joins TRBV7-2 to TRBJ1-1, with 7 bases that match TRBD1. The germline CDR1 and CDR2 sequences are SGHTA and FQGNSA. After removal of 6 bases from V and 1 base from J, the junction contained 5 bases not matched to a gene. The CDR3 runs 14 residues.

This clone was seen more than once but under ten times. The chain couples TRBV10-3 to TRBJ2-7, with D possibly matching TRBD2 (5 bases). Trimming left V 3 bases short and J 5 bases short, with 17 bases between. The CDR3 covers 15 residues. CDR1 and CDR2 (germline): ENHRY, SYGVKD. CDR3 bases: TGTGCCATCAGTGATAGCTCGGGATCCGTCCACGAGCAGTACTTC. As protein: CAISDSSGSVHEQYF.

This chain joins TRBV28 and TRBJ1-3; perhaps TRBD1 as D (6 bases). The CDR3 extends over 14 amino acids. Germline V gene lookup returns CDR1 MDHEN and CDR2 SYDVKM. V lost 9 bases, J lost 0 bases, and 12 bases lay in between. The DNA of the CDR3 is TGTGCCAGTTATAGGGGGGTCTCTGGAAACACCATATATTTT. Its translation is CASYRGVSGNTIYF.

V and J are TRBV5-1 and TRBJ2-7; the match to TRBD1 covers 9 bases. From germline, CDR1 is SGHRS and CDR2 YFSETQ. The CDR3 runs 13 residues. Trimming took 3 bases from V and 4 from J; bases not matched to a gene: 2. In DNA form, the CDR3 reads TGCGCCAGCAGCTGGACAGGGGATTACGAGCAGTACTTC. Translation: CASSWTGDYEQYF.

This clone was seen only a few times. The chain joins TRBV30 to TRBJ1-5, with D unclear. Germline CDR1 reads GTSNPN; CDR2 reads SVGIG (reference sequence). The V end was cut by 2 bases, the J end by 3 bases, with 11 bases between. CDR3 length: 14 residues. The CDR3 nucleotides are TGTGCCTGGAGTTTGGCAGGCAACAATCAGCCCCAGCATTTT. It codes for CAWSLAGNNQPQHF.

This clone was detected a few times. V is TRBV30 and J is TRBJ1-6, with 7 bases that match TRBD1. Per the germline V gene, CDR1 is GTSNPN and CDR2 is SVGIG (reference sequence). V was pared by 1 base and J by 7 bases, with 4 bases of the junction left unmatched. The CDR3 totals 14 residues. CDR3 sequence (DNA): TGTGCCTGGAGTGCAAGACAGGGAAATTCACCCCTCCACTTT. This sequence encodes CAWSARQGNSPLHF.

This clone was recorded at least ten times. The genes are TRBV7-2 and TRBJ2-3; no reliable D call. The CDR3 length is 13 residues. Germline loops: CDR1 SGHTA, CDR2 FQGNSA. V was trimmed by 5 bases and J by 15 bases, leaving 21 bases between them. The CDR3 DNA reads as TGTGCCAGCAGCCCCGGGCAAGCACAACCCCGATATTTT. This codes for CASSPGQAQPRYF. The full variable domain, in which reference TRBV7-2 and TRBJ2-3 provide the parts outside the CDR3, is GAGVSQSPSNKVTEKGKDVELRCDPISGHTALYWYRQSLGQGLEFLIYFQGNSAPDKSGLPSDRFSAERTGGSVSTLTIQRTQQEDSAVYLCASSPGQAQPRYFGPGTRLTVL.

This sequence joins TRBV30 and TRBJ2-5, with TRBD2 matching over 8 bases. This CDR3 contains 16 residues. V was clipped by 5 bases and J by 1 base; unmatched bases: 12. CDR1 and CDR2 from the germline V gene are GTSNPN and SVGIG (reference sequence). The chain's CDR3 is CAWRAGTRDPQETQYF. The CDR3 nucleotides are TGTGCCTGGCGCGCCGGGACTAGAGACCCCCAAGAGACCCAGTACTTC.

This clone was picked up a small number of times. J is TRBJ1-6 and V is TRBV4-2, with 7 bases that match TRBD1. The CDR3 has 14 amino acids. V was clipped by 1 base and J by 15 bases; unmatched bases: 9. Looked up from germline, CDR1 is LGHNA and CDR2 is YNFKEQ. The CDR3 sequence: CASSQGNTGAVLHF. The DNA of the CDR3 is TGTGCCAGCAGCCAAGGAAATACAGGGGCGGTCCTCCACTTT.

The chain recombines TRBV21-1 with TRBJ2-5; the table's TRBD1 call for D was not verified on the DNA. The J call may be wrong; the DNA end is better matched by TRBJ2-7. TRBV21-1 is given as a pseudogene. The CDR3 is 15 amino acids. CDR3 residues: CASTTMGTGSYEQYF. CDR3 bases: TGTGCCAGCACCACTATGGGGACAGGCTCCTACGAGCAGTACTTC.

V usage is TRBV27 and J usage is TRBJ2-5, with D tentatively TRBD2 (7 bases). V lost 3 bases, J lost 4 bases, and 18 bases lay in between. Germline V gene sequence: CDR1 MNHEY, CDR2 SMNVEV (reference sequence). This CDR3 region has 16 residues. The CDR3 region has the DNA TGTGCCAGCAGTTTTTATGCGGGGGCGGGCTTAGAGACCCAGTACTTC. Translating gives CASSFYAGAGLETQYF.

The V call is TRBV6-1, the J call TRBJ1-5; 11 nucleotides agree with TRBD1. The CDR3 has 15 amino acids. V dropped 4 bases and J dropped 6; count of bases not matched to a gene: 5. In germline, CDR1 is MNHNS, CDR2 SASEGT. As DNA, the CDR3 is TGTGCCAGCAGTGTAGGACAGGGGGCGAGTCAGCCCCAGCATTTT. Amino acids: CASSVGQGASQPQHF.

This clone was observed once. J is TRBJ2-3 and V is TRBV9; unclear D gene. Trimming pared 1 base from V and 5 bases from J, leaving 11 bases between. This CDR3 spans 14 amino acids. From germline, CDR1 is SGDLS and CDR2 YYNGEE. The CDR3 spells CASSVSGYRDTQYF. The DNA for the CDR3 is TGTGCCAGCAGCGTATCCGGGTATCGAGATACGCAGTATTTT.

The V and J genes are TRBV7-7 and TRBJ2-1; no reliable D call. V gave up 1 base and J gave up 6 bases, with 7 bases separating them. Germline loops: CDR1 SSHAT, CDR2 FNYEAQ (reference sequence). The CDR3 totals 13 residues. CDR3 sequence (DNA): TGTGCCAGCAGCTTAGACTGGGCCAATGAGCAGTTCTTC. Protein: CASSLDWANEQFF.

In its sample, this clone was seen a few times. This chain joins TRBV28 and TRBJ2-3; possible D gene TRBD2, 7 bases. There are 15 residues in the CDR3. CDR1 is MDHEN and CDR2 is SYDVKM in the germline V gene. Trimming took off 11 bases at V and 4 bases at J, with 22 bases between the two ends. Here the CDR3 reads CASDRGVGGADTQYF. CDR3 nucleotides: TGTGCCTCCGACCGGGGGGTGGGGGGCGCAGATACGCAGTATTTT.

This clone was counted only a few times. V gene TRBV30 combines with J gene TRBJ2-6; D call uncertain. The V gene lost 4 bases and the J gene lost 2 bases, with 3 bases spanning the gap. There are 12 residues in the CDR3. The V gene's germline CDR1 is GTSNPN and CDR2 SVGIG (reference sequence). DNA of the CDR3: TGTGCCTGGACACCTGGGGCCAACGTCCTGACTTTC. Translating gives CAWTPGANVLTF.

The chain carries TRBV28 and TRBJ1-2; D unclear. V was clipped by 10 bases and J by 3 bases, with 12 bases between them. CDR1 and CDR2 (germline): MDHEN, SYDVKM. The length of the CDR3 is 12 residues. CDR3: CATSVSDYGYTF. CDR3 DNA sequence: TGTGCCACCTCAGTTTCGGACTATGGCTACACCTTC.